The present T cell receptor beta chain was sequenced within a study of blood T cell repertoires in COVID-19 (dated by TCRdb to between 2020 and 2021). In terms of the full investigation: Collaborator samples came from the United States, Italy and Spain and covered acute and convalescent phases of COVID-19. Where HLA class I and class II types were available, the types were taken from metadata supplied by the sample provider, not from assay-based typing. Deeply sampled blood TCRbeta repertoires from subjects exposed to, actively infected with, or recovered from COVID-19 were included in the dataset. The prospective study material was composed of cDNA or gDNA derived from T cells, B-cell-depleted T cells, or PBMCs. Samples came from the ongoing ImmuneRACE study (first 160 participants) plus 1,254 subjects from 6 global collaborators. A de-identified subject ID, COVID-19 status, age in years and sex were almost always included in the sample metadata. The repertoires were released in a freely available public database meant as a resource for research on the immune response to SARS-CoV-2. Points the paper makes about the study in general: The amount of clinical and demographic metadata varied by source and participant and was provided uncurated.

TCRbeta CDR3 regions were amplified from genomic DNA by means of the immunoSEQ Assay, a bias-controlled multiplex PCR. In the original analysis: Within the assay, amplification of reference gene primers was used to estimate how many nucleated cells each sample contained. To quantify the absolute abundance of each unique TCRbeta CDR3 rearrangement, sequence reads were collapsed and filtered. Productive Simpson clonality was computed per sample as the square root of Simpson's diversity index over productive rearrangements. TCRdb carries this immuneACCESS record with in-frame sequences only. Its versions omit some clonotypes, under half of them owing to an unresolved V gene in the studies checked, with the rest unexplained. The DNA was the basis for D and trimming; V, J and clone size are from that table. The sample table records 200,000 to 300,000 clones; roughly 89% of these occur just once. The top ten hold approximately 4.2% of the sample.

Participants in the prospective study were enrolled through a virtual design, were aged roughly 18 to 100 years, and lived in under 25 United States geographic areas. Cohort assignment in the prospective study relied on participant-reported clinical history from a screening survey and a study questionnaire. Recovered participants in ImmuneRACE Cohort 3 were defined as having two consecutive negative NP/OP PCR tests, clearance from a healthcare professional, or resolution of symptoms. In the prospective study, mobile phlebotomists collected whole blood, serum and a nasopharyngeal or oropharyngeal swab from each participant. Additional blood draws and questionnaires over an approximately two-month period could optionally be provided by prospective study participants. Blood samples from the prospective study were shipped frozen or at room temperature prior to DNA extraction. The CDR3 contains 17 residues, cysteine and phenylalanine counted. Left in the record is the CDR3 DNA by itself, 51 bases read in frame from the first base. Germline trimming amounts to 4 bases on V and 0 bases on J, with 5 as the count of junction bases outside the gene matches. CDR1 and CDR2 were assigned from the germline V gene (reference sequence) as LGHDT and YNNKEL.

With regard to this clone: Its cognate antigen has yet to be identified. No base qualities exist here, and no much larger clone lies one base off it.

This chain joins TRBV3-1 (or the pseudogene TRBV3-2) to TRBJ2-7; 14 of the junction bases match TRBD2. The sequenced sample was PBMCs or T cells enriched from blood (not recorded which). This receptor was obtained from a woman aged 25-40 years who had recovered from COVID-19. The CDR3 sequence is CASSLRLAGGSSYEQYF. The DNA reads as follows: TGTGCCAGCAGCCTAAGACTAGCGGGGGGGTCCTCCTACGAGCAGTACTTC.